This TCR beta chain came from a study of hypomethylating agent response in myelodysplastic syndrome (dated by TCRdb to the early 2020s). Some background on the complete study: The hypomethylating agent given was azacitidine in 8 of 11 patients and decitabine in 3 of 11 patients. Complete response or hematologic improvement was achieved by six patients, and about 5 patients were classified as non-responders. The cohort included under 10 male and a couple of female myelodysplastic syndrome patients. Response was defined as complete response or hematologic improvement, and patients who met neither criterion were classified as non-responders. TET2 mutation was identified most frequently, being present in 5 of 11 patients. On average the patients were 72.2 +/- 6.3 years old, and a diploid cytogenetic profile was seen most often. The full study reports these points: Possible recognition of novel MDS antigens by the shared GLIPH2 clusters was not confirmed, and experimental validation of that possible recognition is needed. The healthy control donors were not matched in age to the MDS patients, and this mismatch could have affected the comparison between MDS and healthy donors. Richness, rarefaction diversity and clonality did not change significantly after hypomethylating agent treatment, across all patients or within response groups. Only approximately ten patients were analyzed, so the cohort was small. Novel clonotypes were found to emerge more often in responders, whereas more contracted clonotypes were observed in non-responders after treatment.

Receptors were amplified or captured by the immunoSEQ multiplex PCR assay. Survey resolution was applied, with two replicates of around 200 ng each being run for a total of about 400 ng of DNA per sample. Rearranged TCRB sequences in genomic DNA were detected with the hsTCRB kit using multiplex PCR primers targeting V and J genes. The first PCR used the QIAGEN Multiplex PCR Kit for around 33 cycles to amplify the CDR3 region. Sample barcodes and Illumina adapters were added to each replicate in an 8-cycle second PCR. Quantification of the pooled libraries was done with a QuantStudio 6 and the KAPA library quantification kit. Approximately 15 pM of pooled libraries went onto an Illumina MiSeq for sequencing, using single-end reads of 156 cycles plus an index read of 15 cycles. The study's own analysis went as follows. Of more than 150,000 unique clonotypes, 1.5% to 2% were flagged by VDJdb annotation as previously reported viral-epitope-specific. Raw reads were processed into normalized, annotated TCRB repertoires with the immunoSEQ Data Assistant and immunoSEQ Analyzer. Clonotypes were analyzed with the immunarch R package version 0.6.5 and BioAnalyzer. Before richness was estimated, every repertoire was downsampled to match the clone count of the smallest repertoire. Clonotypes were categorized as expanded, contracted or novel by Fisher's exact tests, where a novel clonotype had zero frequency before treatment. Significantly changed CDR3 beta sequences were clustered with GLIPH2 using simulation_depth=1000 and kmer_min_depth=3, and CDR3s shorter than five residues were excluded. Entries here come from immuneACCESS through TCRdb and include only in-frame sequences with V and J called. Some clones fail to appear in such tables; in the studies checked, an unresolved V gene covers under half of the shortfall, and the cause of the remainder is unknown. That table gives V, J and clone size, and the DNA gave D and trimming. The sample yields about 10,000 clones; over 80% were counted once. The ten most abundant clones make up approximately 4% of the sample.

Notes on this clone: No antigen is known for it. The sample holds no much larger clone one base away, and base qualities are not on file.

T-cell subsets were not sorted, and bulk bone marrow was analyzed instead. TCR beta CDR3 regions were immunosequenced from bone marrow of about a dozen myelodysplastic syndrome patients before and after hypomethylating agent therapy. For longitudinal repertoire tracking, every patient provided one baseline bone marrow and two to three bone marrows collected at different post-treatment timepoints. Genomic DNA was extracted from whole bone marrow, and quality was checked by TapeStation, NanoDrop OneC and PicoGreen assays. The TCR comes from a human donor with myelodysplastic syndrome. Source: bone marrow, taken before or after starting hypomethylating agent treatment for myelodysplastic syndrome (not recorded which).

CDR3 protein: CASSLSGTGSHEQYF. The sequenced DNA is TGCGCCAGCAGCTTGTCCGGGACAGGGTCCCACGAGCAGTACTTC. The V and J segments used are TRBV5-1 and TRBJ2-7; 9 of the junction bases match TRBD1. Clipping removes 1 base from V and 5 bases from J, with 7 as the unmatched junction base count. As encoded in the germline V gene, CDR1 is SGHRS while CDR2 is YFSETQ. The CDR3 runs 15 residues from the cysteine to the phenylalanine. Only the CDR3 DNA is retained, 45 bases long and in frame from the first base.